This TCR beta chain was observed in a study of Ad26.COV2.S vaccination and SARS-CoV-2 variants. Study as a whole: Participant was drawn from the COV1001 Ad26.COV2.S trial arm.

Germline lookup yields CDR1 SEHNR and CDR2 FQNEAQ (reference sequence). The CDR3 is 15 residues long. V lost 2 bases to trimming and J lost 10 bases; unmatched junction nucleotides: 11. Measured with immunoSEQ multiplex PCR; TCRdb has only the in-frame clones, and not every one. The sample has about 320,000 clones; over 80% are singletons. As for treatment: approximately 18 received Ad26.COV2.S at low or high dose, single or two shots; 5 received placebo; per-sample allocation not given. After the first vaccine or placebo injection, samples were drawn on day 63. In Boston, the donor was an adult between 18-55 years of age.

The gene calls are TRBV7-9 and TRBJ2-4; TRBD2 matches 7 bases. The source material was peripheral blood, sampled in a trial of Ad26.COV2.S vaccine versus placebo. This clonotype was obtained from a person between 18 and 59 years old who received the Ad26.COV2.S COVID-19 vaccine or a placebo. CDR3 coding DNA: TGTGCCAGCAGCTTAAGACCGGTCGGGGAGGGGATTCAGTACTTC. This sequence encodes CASSLRPVGEGIQYF. Full variable domain (remainder filled in from reference TRBV7-9 and TRBJ2-4): DTGVSQNPRHKITKRGQNVTFRCDPISEHNRLYWYRQTLGQGPEFLTYFQNEAQLEKSRLLSDRFSAERPKGSFSTLEIQRTEQGDSAMYLCASSLRPVGEGIQYFGAGTRLSVL.